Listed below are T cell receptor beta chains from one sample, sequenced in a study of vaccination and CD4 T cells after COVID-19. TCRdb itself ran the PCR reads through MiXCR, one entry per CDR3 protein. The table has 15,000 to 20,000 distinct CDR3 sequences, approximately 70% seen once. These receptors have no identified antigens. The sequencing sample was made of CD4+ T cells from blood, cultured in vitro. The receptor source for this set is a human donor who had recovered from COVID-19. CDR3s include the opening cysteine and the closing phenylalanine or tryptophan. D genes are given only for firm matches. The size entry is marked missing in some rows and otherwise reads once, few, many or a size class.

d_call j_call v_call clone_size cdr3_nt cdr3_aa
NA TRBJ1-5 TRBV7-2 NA TGTGCCAGCAGCCTAACCAATCAGCCCCAGCATTTT CASSLTNQPQHF
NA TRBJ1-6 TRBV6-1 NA TGTGCCAGCAGTGAAAATTTCCACGACAGCCTTAATTCACCCCTCCACTTT CASSENFHDSLNSPLHF
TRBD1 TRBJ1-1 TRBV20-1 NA TGCAGTGCTAGGGCAGGGGGGGGACCGAGGGAAGCTTTCTTT CSARAGGGPREAFF
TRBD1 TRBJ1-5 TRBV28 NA TGTGCCAGCAGTCGCAAAACAGGGGTTGGAAATCAGCCCCAGCATTTT CASSRKTGVGNQPQHF
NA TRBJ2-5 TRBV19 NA TGTGCCAGTAGTCCCTATACCGGGCTGGGAGAGACCCAGTACTTC CASSPYTGLGETQYF
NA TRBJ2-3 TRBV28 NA TGTGCCAGCGCTCGCTCCGGGGCCTACGTGACAGATACGCAGTATTTT CASARSGAYVTDTQYF
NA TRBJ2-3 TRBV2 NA TGTGCCAGCAGACCTTACCCGGGTACGCAGTATTTT CASRPYPGTQYF
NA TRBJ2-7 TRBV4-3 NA TGCGCCAGCAGCCAAGATCGGCTAGCGCAAACCTACGAGCAGTACTTC CASSQDRLAQTYEQYF
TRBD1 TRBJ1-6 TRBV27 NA TGTGCCAGCCGCGACAGGGGTTATTCACCCCTCCACTTT CASRDRGYSPLHF
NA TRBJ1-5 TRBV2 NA TGTGCCAGCAGTGACCTCCCTCGGAATAGCAATCAGCCCCAGCATTTT CASSDLPRNSNQPQHF
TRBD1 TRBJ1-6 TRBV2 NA TGTGCCAGCAGCGGACAGGGGGCACGGAATTCACCCCTCCACTTT CASSGQGARNSPLHF
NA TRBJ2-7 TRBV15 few TGTGCCACCAGCAGGACGGACTACCCTCGGGGAAGACCTACCTACGAGCAGTACTTC CATSRTDYPRGRPTYEQYF
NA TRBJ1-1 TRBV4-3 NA TGCGCCAGCAGCCAGTCGGCGAACACTGAAGCTTTCTTT CASSQSANTEAFF
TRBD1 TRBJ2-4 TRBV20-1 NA TGCAGTGGTTATACAGGGGTAGCCAAAAACATTCAGTACTTC CSGYTGVAKNIQYF
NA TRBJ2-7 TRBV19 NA TGTGCCAGTAGTAGGCTTCCCGGGGACGAGCAGTACTTC CASSRLPGDEQYF
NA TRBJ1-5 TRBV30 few TGTGCCTGGAGTCGCACAGGCACTGATCAGCCCCAGCATTTT CAWSRTGTDQPQHF
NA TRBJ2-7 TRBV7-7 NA TGTGCCAGCAGCTTAAGTGACAGATACGAGCAGTACTTC CASSLSDRYEQYF
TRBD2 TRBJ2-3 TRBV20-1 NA TGCAGTGCCGCCTTAGCGGGAAAAAGGGCAGATTCGCAGTATTTT CSAALAGKRADSQYF
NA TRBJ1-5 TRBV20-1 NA TGCAGTGCTAGTGGGGACTGGAATCAGCCCCAGCATTTT CSASGDWNQPQHF
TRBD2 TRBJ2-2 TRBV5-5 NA TGTGCCAGCGGCCAAGGTCTAGCGGGAGTTACCGGGGAGCTGTTTTTT CASGQGLAGVTGELFF
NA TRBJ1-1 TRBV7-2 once TGTGCCAGCAGCCTAAAGGGGGACACTGAAGCTTTCTTT CASSLKGDTEAFF
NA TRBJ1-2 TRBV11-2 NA TGTGCCAGCAGCTTAGTACGTTCTGGGCTCTATGGCTACACCTTC CASSLVRSGLYGYTF
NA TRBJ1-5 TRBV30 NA TGTGCCTGGTCTCCCGTCGGGCCCTACAATCAGCCCCAGCATTTT CAWSPVGPYNQPQHF
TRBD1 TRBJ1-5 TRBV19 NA TGTGCCAGCCAACAGGGGGCTGTTGTTAGCAATCAGCCCCAGCATTTT CASQQGAVVSNQPQHF
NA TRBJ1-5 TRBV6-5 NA TGTGCCAGCAGTTACTCCAAAAATCAGCCCCAGCATTTT CASSYSKNQPQHF
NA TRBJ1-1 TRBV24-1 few TGTGCCACCAGTGATTGGACATTCTATGGGGCTTTCTTT CATSDWTFYGAFF
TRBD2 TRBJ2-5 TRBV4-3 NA TGCGCCAGCAGCCAGACCGGGACTAGCTCGGGGAGGGAGACCCAGTACTTC CASSQTGTSSGRETQYF
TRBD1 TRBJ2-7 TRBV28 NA TGTGCCAGCAGTCGTCCCGGGACAGGGGGCGGGACAAGTTACGAGCAGTACTTC CASSRPGTGGGTSYEQYF
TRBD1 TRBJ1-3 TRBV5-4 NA TGTGCCAGCAGCTTGGGACAGGGGGCGAAAGGAAACACCATATATTTT CASSLGQGAKGNTIYF
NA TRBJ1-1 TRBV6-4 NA TGTGCCAGCAGTGTCGTTTTCAGGGAGACTGAAGCTTTCTTT CASSVVFRETEAFF
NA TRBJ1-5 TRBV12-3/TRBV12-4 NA TGTGCCAGCAGTTTGAGGGATGGCAATCAGCCCCAGCATTTT CASSLRDGNQPQHF
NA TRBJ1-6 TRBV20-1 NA TGCAGTGCTAGAGGGGTTGAGGGGGGAGGTTCACCCCTCCACTTT CSARGVEGGGSPLHF
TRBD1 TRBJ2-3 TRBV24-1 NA TGTGCCACCAGTGATTTGAATGCGACAGGGGAGAGCTATACGCAGTATTTT CATSDLNATGESYTQYF
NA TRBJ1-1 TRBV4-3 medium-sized TGCGCCAGCAGCCAAGAACAGGGACTCGGCACTGAAGCTTTCTTT CASSQEQGLGTEAFF
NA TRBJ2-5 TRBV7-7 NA TGTGCCAGCAGCCCGGCGGGGGTAGGGGGGGGAGAGACCCAGTACTTC CASSPAGVGGGETQYF
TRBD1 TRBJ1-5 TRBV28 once TGTGCCAGCAGTCCCAATGCGGGACAGGGTCAGCGTCAGCCCCAGCATTTT CASSPNAGQGQRQPQHF
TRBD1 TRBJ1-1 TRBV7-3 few TGTGCCAGCAGCTTAAATGGACAGGGTGGAGCTTTCTTT CASSLNGQGGAFF
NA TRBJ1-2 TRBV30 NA TGTGCCTGGAGTGTATCAGGGGTCAATGGCTACACCTTC CAWSVSGVNGYTF
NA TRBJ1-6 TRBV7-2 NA TGTGCCAGCAGCTATGCAGGGGTTTCACCCCTCCACTTT CASSYAGVSPLHF
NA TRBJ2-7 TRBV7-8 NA TGTGCCAGCAGCTTAGATCGCCTCGAGCAGTACTTC CASSLDRLEQYF